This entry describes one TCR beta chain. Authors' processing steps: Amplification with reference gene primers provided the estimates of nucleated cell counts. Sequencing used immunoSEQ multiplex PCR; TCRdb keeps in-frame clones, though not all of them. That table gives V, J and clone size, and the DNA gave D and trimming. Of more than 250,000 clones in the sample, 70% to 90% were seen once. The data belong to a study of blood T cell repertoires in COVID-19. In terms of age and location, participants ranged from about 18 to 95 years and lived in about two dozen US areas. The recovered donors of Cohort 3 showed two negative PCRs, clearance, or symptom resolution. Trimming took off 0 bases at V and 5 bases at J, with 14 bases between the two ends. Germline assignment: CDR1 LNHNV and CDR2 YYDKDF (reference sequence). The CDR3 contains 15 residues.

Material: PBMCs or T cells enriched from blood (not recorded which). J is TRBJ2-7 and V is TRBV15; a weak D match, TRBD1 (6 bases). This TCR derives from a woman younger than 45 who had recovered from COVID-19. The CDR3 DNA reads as TGTGCCACCAGCAGAGATGGGGACACTCGCAACGAGCAGTACTTC. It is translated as CATSRDGDTRNEQYF.